This T cell receptor (beta chain) is drawn from a study of prognosis after radiotherapy for stage I lung cancer (dated by TCRdb to the early 2020s). About the investigation overall: Between April 2018 and 2019, around 19 stage I NSCLC patients were enrolled in Nanjing, China. Peripheral blood TCR beta repertoires were profiled in stage I NSCLC patients before and after stereotactic body radiotherapy, and the study then linked these repertoires to distant failure. On tumor histology, 11 to 13 patients had adenocarcinoma and several had squamous cell carcinoma. Ages in the cohort of about a dozen men and over 5 women ranged from about 50 to 84 years, with a median of 74. SBRT was delivered in 3 to 5 fractions with a biologically effective dose of at least 100 Gy, and image-guided IMRT or VMAT was used for delivery. In every patient, SBRT was given without any concurrent therapy. The study sequenced approximately 40 blood samples from around 20 patients, one before and one after SBRT per patient. Distant metastases were developed by four of the 19 patients after SBRT, at a median of roughly 7 months, whereas no significant progression was observed in the other 15 patients. All patients were considered medically inoperable, owing to comorbidities in more than 10 and refusal of surgery in seven or eight. Oligometastatic NSCLC after surgical resection of the primary tumor was present in about 5 patients, while newly diagnosed primary stage I lung tumors were present in 14 to 15.

V and J are truncated by 2 bases and 4 bases respectively, leaving an intervening sequence of 9 bases. The germline V gene sets CDR1 to SGHRS and CDR2 to YFSETQ. The CDR3 is 13 amino acids in total, end residues counted. Only the CDR3 DNA is retained, 39 bases long and in frame from the first base. A history of other malignancies or of prior chemotherapy or radiotherapy was absent in all patients, and node-negative disease was shown on CT and PET/CT in all patients. Approximately 6 milliliters of peripheral venous blood were drawn into EDTA tubes at each of two time points. PBMCs were isolated by Ficoll-Paque Plus density-gradient centrifugation. Samples were stored at -80°C immediately after collection until analysis. Overall study outcomes, separate from this receptor: The small cohort and short follow-up limited the study, so independent validation of the findings is needed. A decrease in unique TCR clone counts was observed after SBRT (median around 9,800 before versus roughly 6,900 after; Wilcoxon paired P=0.011). No adjustment for multiple comparisons was applied to any of the reported P values. TRBV and TRBJ usage frequencies reportedly differed by metastasis status, in two V genes at baseline and in several V and two J genes after SBRT. No determination of tumor specificity was made for expanded TCR clones. Post-SBRT Shannon entropy and its change from baseline were lower in patients who developed distant metastases; baseline Shannon entropy was not associated with metastases.

Two rounds of multiplex PCR on genomic DNA were used to amplify the TCR beta CDR3 region. In the first PCR round, primers specific to each TRBV and TRBJ gene were used, and the primer sequences were filed in Chinese patent CN105087789A. Universal primers were used in the second round of PCR. The Roche High Pure PCR Template Preparation Kit was used to extract genomic DNA from frozen PBMCs. An Illumina HiSeq 3000 was used to sequence the libraries paired-end with 151 bp reads. On the study's bioinformatics: CutAdapt was used to remove raw reads lacking the multiplex PCR primer sequences. High-quality paired reads were merged into contigs with PEAR. By aligning each contig to reference sequences, MiXCR assigned the TRB V, D and J gene segments to that contig. To remove sequencing errors, CDR3 sequences were clustered according to base quality and sequence similarity. Diversity was calculated as Shannon entropy divided by the natural log of the number of productive TCR sequences. Clonality was defined as one minus Shannon entropy divided by the natural log of the number of unique clonotypes. Using the Youden index from ROC curves, the researchers picked the repertoire-metric cut-offs for progression-free survival, and all analyses were carried out in R 3.5.3. TCRdb passed the public sequencing reads through fastp at Q25 and MiXCR, retaining productive beta sequences. Rows matching on CDR3 protein sequence are summarized as one entry with the most common DNA and genes. TCRdb assigned the V and J calls; the authors' analysis was not used. This sample holds around 30,000 distinct CDR3 sequences; under 40% were observed only once. Of the sample, approximately 16% is held by the ten largest clones.

Comments on this clonotype: Its antigen target is currently unknown. This clone may be a read error of a much larger clone one base away. The final CDR3 position lacks the conserved phenylalanine or tryptophan, pointing to a likely read error.

The TCR sequence derives from a donor of 50 years or more with non-small cell lung cancer. The specimen comprised PBMCs, sampled before or after stereotactic body radiation therapy (not recorded which). This receptor chain uses TRBV5-1 and TRBJ1-1; there is no confident call for the D gene. In nucleotides, the sequence is TGCGCCAGCAGCTTTGGATTTAGCACTGAAGCTTTCCTT. Translation gives CASSFGFSTEAFL.